A selection of T cell receptor beta chains follows, all from one sample in a study of patients and donors after allogeneic stem cell transplantation. Each CDR3 protein is one row after TCRdb ran MiXCR on the RT-PCR reads. The table includes approximately 200,000 distinct CDR3 sequences, more than 35% detected once. Sequenced material: blood, either unsorted or a sorted T cell fraction (not recorded which). Receptor source: a human donor who was either an allogeneic HSCT recipient or a stem cell or donor lymphocyte infusion donor (not recorded which). It is not recorded whose cells these are; they may come from a transplant donor. Both conserved end residues are part of each CDR3.

CDR3 protein,V gene
CASSFGGLGTEAFF,TRBV12-3/TRBV12-4
CASSQGPAEQYF,TRBV3-1
CASSLDRADTGELFF,TRBV7-3
CASSLRGSGNQPQHF,TRBV12-3/TRBV12-4
CATRTHPGTDTQYF,TRBV10-3
CASSLDGRFGHEQYF,TRBV12-3/TRBV12-4
CASSSTGGFEKLFF,TRBV7-9
CASSLVPGETQYF,TRBV12-3/TRBV12-4
CASSSPGLAKNIQYF,TRBV27
CATSGPGPINRGYTF,TRBV24-1
CASSPTTGAIKTEAFF,TRBV12-3/TRBV12-4
CASGPSIGTEAFF,TRBV7-3
CASSLAIHNEQFF,TRBV7-2
CASSQVDGPHYEQYF,TRBV4-1
CASSPRPSNQPQHF,TRBV12-3/TRBV12-4